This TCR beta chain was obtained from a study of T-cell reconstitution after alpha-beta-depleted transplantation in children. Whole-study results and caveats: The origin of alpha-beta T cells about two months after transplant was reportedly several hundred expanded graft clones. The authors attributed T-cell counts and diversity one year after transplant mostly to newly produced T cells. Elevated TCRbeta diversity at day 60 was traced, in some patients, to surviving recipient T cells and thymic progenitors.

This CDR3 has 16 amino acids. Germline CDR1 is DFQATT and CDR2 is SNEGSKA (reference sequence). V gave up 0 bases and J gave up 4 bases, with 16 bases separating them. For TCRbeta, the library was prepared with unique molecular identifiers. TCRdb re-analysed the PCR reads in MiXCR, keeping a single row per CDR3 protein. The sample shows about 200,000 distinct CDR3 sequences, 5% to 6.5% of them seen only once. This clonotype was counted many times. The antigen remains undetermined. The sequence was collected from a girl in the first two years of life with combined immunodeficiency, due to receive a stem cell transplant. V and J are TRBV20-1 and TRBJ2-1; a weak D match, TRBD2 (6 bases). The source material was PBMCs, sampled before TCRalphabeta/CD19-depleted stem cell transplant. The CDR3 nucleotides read TGCAGTGCTAGAGATCGTAGGGCGGGGTCATACAATGAGCAGTTCTTC. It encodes CSARDRRAGSYNEQFF.